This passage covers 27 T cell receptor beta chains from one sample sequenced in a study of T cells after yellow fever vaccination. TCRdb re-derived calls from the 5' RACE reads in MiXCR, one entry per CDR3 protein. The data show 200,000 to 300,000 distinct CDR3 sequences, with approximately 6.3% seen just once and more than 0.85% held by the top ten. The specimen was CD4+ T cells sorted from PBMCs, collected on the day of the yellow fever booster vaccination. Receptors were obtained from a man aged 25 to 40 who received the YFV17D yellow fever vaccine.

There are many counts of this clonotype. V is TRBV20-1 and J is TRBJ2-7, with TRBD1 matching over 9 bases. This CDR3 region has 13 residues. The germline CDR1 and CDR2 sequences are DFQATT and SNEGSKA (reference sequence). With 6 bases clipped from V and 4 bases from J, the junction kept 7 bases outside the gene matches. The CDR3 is CSALQGARYEQYF. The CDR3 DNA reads TGCAGTGCGTTACAGGGGGCGCGATACGAGCAGTACTTC.

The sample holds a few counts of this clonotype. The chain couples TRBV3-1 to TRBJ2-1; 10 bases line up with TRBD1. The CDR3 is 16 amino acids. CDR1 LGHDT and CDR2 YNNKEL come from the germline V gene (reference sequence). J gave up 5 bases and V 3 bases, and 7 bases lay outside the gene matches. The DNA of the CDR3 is TGTGCCAGCAGCCACAGAGACAGGGGGCTTGACAATGAGCAGTTCTTC. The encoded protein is CASSHRDRGLDNEQFF.

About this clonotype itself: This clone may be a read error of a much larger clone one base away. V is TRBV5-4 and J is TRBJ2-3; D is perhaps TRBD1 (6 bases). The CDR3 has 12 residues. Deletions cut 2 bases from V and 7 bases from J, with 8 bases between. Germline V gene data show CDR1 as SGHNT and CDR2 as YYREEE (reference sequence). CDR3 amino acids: CASSLDRNTQYF. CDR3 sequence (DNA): TGTGCCAGCAGCTTAGACAGGAATACGCAGTATTTT.

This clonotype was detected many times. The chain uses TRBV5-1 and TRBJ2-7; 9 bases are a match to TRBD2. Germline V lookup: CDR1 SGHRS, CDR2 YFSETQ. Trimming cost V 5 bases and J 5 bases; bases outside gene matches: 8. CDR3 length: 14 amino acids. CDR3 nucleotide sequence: TGCGCCAGCAGGGTCATAGCGGGAGTCGACGAGCAGTACTTC. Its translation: CASRVIAGVDEQYF.

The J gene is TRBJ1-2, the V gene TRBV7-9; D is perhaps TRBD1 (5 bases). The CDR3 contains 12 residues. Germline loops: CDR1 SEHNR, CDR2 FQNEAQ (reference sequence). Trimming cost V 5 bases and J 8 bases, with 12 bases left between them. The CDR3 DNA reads TGTGCCAGCAGCCCCACGGGGGAGGGCTACACCTTC. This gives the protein CASSPTGEGYTF.

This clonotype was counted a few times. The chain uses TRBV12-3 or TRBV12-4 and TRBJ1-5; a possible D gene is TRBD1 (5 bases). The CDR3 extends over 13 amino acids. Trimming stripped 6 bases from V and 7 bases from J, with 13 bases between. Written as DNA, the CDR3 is TGTGCCAGCAGAGAGGGGTTTGACCAGCCCCAGCATTTT. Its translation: CASREGFDQPQHF.

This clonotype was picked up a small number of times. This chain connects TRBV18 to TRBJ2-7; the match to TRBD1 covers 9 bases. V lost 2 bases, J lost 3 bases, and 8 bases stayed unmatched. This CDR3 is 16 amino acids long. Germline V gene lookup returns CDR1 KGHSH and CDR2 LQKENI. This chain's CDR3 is CASSPGLGQGGYEQYF. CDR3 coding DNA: TGTGCCAGCTCACCAGGGTTGGGACAGGGCGGCTACGAGCAGTACTTC.

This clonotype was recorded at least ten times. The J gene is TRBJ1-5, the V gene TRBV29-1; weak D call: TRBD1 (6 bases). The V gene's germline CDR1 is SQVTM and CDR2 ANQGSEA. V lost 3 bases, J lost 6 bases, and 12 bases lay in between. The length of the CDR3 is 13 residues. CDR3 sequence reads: CSVDWGQGQPQHF. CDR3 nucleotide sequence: TGCAGCGTTGATTGGGGGCAGGGTCAGCCCCAGCATTTT.

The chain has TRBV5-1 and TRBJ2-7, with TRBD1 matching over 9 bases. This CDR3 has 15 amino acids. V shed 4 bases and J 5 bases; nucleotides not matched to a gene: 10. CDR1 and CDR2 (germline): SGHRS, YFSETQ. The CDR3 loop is CASSAAGTGYNEQYF. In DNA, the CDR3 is TGCGCCAGCAGCGCCGCCGGGACAGGGTATAACGAGCAGTACTTC.

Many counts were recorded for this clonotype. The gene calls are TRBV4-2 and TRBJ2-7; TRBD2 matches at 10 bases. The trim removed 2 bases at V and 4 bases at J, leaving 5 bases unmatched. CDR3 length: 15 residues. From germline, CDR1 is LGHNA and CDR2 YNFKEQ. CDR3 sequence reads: CASSQTTSGPYEQYF. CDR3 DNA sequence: TGTGCCAGCAGCCAAACGACTAGCGGGCCTTACGAGCAGTACTTC.

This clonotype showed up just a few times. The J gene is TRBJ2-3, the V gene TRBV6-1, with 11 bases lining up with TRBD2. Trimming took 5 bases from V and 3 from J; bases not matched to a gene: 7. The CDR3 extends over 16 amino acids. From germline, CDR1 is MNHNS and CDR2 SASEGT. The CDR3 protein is CASSKLAGVRTDTQYF. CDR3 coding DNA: TGTGCCAGCAGTAAACTAGCGGGAGTGAGGACAGATACGCAGTATTTT.

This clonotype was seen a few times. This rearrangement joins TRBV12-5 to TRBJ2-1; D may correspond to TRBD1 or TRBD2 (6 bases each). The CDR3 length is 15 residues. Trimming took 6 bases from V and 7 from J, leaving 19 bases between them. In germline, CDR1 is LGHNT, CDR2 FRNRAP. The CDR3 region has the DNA TGTGCTAGTGGGGACGGGGGCGGGCTCCAGAATGAGCAGTTCTTC. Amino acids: CASGDGGGLQNEQFF.

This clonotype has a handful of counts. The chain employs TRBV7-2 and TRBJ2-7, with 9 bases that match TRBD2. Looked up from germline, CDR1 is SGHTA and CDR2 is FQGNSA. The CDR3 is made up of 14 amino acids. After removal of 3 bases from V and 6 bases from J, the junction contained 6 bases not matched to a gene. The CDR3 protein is CASSFASGNPEQYF. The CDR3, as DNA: TGTGCCAGCAGCTTTGCTAGCGGGAACCCCGAGCAGTACTTC.

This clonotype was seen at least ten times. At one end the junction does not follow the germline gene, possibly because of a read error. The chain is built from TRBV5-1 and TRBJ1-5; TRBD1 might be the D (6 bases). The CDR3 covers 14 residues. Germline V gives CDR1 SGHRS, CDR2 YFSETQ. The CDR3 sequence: CASSLGGSNQPQHF. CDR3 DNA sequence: TGTGCCAGCAGCCTAGGGGGAAGCAATCAGCCCCAGCATTTT.

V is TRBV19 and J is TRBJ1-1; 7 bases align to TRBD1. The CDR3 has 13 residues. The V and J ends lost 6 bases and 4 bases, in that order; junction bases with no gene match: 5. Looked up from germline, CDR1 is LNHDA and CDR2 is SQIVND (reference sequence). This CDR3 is CASRRQGPTEAFF. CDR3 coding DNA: TGTGCCAGTAGAAGACAGGGACCCACTGAAGCTTTCTTT. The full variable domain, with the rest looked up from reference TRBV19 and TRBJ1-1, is DGGITQSPKYLFRKEGQNVTLSCEQNLNHDAMYWYRQDPGQGLRLIYYSQIVNDFQKGDIAEGYSVSREKKESFPLTVTSAQKNPTAFYLCASRRQGPTEAFFGQGTRLTVV.

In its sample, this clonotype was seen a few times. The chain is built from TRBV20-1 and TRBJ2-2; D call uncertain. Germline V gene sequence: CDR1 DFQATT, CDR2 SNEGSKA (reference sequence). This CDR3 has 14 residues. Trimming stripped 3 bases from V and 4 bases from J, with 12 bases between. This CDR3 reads CSASNAGITGELFF. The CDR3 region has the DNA TGCAGTGCTAGTAACGCAGGAATCACCGGGGAGCTGTTTTTT.

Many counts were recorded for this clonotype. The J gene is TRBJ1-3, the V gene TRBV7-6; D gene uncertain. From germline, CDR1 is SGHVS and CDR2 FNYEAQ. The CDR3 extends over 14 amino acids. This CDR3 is CAVDGLGSGNTIYF. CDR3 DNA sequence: TGTGCGGTCGATGGGCTAGGGTCTGGAAACACCATATATTTT.

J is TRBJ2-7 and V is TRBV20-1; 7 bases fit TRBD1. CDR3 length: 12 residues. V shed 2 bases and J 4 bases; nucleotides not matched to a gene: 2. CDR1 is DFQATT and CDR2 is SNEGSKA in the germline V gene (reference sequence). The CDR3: CSARKQGYEQYF. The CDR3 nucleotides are TGCAGTGCTAGAAAACAGGGGTACGAGCAGTACTTC.

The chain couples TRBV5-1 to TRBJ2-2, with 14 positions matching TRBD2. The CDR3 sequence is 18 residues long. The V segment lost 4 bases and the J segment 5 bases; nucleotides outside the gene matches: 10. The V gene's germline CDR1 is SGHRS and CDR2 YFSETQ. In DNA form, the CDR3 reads TGCGCCAGCAGCCCGACTAGCGGGAGGGCCTTATGGACCGGGGAGCTGTTTTTT. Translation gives CASSPTSGRALWTGELFF.

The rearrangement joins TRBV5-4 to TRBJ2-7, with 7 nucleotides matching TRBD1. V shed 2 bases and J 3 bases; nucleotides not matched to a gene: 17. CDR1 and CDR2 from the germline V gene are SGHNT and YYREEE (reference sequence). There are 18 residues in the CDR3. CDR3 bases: TGTGCCAGCAGCTTAGGATTGACGCGGACAGGCCTAAACTACGAGCAGTACTTC. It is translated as CASSLGLTRTGLNYEQYF.

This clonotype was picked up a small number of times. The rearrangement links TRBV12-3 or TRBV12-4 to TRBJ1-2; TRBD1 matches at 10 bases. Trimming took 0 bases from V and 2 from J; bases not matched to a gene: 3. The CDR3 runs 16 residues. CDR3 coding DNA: TGTGCCAGCAGTTTAGCCCCGGGACAGGGGAACTATGGCTACACCTTC. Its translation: CASSLAPGQGNYGYTF.

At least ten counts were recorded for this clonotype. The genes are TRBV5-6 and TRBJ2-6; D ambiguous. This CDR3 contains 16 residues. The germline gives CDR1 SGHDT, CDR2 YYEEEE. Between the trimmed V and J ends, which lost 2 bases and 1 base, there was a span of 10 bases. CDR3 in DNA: TGTGCCAGCAGCTTATGGGTTTCTTCTGGGGCCAACGTCCTGACTTTC. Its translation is CASSLWVSSGANVLTF.

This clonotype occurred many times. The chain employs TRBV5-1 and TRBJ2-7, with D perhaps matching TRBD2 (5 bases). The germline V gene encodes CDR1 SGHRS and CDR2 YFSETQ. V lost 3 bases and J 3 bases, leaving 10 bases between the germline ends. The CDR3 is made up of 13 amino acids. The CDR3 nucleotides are TGCGCCAGCAGCTCCCAGAGCGGCTACGAGCAGTACTTC. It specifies CASSSQSGYEQYF.

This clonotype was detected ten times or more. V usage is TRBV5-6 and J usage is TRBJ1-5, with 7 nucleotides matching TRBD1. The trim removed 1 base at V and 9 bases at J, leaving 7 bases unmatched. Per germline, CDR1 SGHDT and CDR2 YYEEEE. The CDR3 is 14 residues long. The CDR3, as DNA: TGTGCCAGCAGCTTGACAGGGGAGGAGAGGCCCCAGCATTTT. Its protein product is CASSLTGEERPQHF.

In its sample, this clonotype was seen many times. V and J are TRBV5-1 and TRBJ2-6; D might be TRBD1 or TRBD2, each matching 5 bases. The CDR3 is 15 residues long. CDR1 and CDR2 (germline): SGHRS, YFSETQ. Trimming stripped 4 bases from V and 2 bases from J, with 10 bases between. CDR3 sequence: CASSGQGAGANVLTF. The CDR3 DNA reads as TGCGCCAGCAGCGGTCAGGGAGCTGGGGCCAACGTCCTGACTTTC.

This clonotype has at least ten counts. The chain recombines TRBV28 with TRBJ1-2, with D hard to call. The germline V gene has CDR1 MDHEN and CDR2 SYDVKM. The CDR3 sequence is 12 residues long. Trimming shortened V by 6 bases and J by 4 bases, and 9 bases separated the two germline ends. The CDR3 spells CASRAAGYGYTF. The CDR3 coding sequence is TGTGCCAGCAGGGCGGCCGGCTATGGCTACACCTTC.

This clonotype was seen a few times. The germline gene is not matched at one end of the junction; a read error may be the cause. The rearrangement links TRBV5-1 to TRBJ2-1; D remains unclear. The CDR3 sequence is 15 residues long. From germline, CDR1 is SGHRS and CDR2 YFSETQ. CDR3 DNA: TGCGCCAGCAGCGAGACTGTCAGGTCCTCCAATGAGCAGTTCTTC. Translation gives CASSETVRSSNEQFF. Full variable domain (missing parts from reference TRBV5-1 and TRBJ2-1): KAGVTQTPRYLIKTRGQQVTLSCSPISGHRSVSWYQQTPGQGLQFLFEYFSETQRNKGNFPGRFSGRQFSNSRSEMNVSTLELGDSALYLCASSETVRSSNEQFFGPGTRLTVL.